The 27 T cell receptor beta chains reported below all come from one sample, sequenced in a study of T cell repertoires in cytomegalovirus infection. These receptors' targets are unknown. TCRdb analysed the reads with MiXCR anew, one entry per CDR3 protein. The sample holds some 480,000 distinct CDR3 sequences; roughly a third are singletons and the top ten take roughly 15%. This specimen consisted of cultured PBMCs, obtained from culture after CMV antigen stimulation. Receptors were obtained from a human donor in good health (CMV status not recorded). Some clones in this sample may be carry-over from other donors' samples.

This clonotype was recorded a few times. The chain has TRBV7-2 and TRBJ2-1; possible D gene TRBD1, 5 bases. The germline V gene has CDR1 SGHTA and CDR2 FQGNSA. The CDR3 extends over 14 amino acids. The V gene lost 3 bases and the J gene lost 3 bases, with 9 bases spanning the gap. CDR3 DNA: TGTGCCAGCAGCTTCTCACAGGTCTACAATGAGCAGTTCTTC. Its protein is CASSFSQVYNEQFF.

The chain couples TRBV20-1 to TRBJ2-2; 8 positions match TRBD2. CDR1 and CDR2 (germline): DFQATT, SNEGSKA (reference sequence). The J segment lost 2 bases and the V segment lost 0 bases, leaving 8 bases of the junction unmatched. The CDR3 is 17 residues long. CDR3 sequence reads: CSARDSLAALNTGELFF. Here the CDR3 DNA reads TGCAGTGCTAGAGATTCACTAGCGGCATTAAACACCGGGGAGCTGTTTTTT.

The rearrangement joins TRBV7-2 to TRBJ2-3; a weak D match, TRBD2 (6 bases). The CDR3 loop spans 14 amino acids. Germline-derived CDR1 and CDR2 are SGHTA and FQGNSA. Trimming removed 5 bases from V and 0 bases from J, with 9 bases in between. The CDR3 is CASSQRVSTDTQYF. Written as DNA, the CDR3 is TGTGCCAGCAGCCAGCGGGTTAGCACAGATACGCAGTATTTT.

The DNA of the CDR3 is TGCAGTGCGACCCTAAGGGGGACTAGCGGCATTGCTAGCACAGATACGCAGTATTTT. It codes for CSATLRGTSGIASTDTQYF. The chain uses TRBV20-1 and TRBJ2-3; 11 nucleotides agree with TRBD2. V lost 6 bases and J lost 0; bases outside the gene matches: 17. Germline V gene sequence: CDR1 DFQATT, CDR2 SNEGSKA (reference sequence). The CDR3 runs 19 residues.

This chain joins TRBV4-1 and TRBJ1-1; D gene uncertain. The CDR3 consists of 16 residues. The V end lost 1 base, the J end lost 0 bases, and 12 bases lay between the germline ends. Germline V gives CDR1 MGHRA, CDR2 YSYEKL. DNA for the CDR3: TGCGCCAGCAGCCAAGTAGCTCCAGTCGTGAACACTGAAGCTTTCTTT. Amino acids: CASSQVAPVVNTEAFF.

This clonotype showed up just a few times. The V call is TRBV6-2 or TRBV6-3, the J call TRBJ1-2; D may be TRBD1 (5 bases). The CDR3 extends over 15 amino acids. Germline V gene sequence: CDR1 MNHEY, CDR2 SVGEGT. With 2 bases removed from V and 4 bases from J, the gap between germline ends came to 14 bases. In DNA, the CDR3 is TGTGCCAGCAGTTACAAGGGGCTCCCTACCTATGGCTACACCTTC. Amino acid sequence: CASSYKGLPTYGYTF.

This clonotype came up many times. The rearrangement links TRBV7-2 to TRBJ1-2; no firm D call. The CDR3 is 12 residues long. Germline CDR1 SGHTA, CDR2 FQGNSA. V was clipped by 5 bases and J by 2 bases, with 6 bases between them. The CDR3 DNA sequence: TGTGCCAGCAGCGCCGACAACTATGGCTACACCTTC. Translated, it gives CASSADNYGYTF.

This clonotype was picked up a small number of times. In DNA, the CDR3 is TGTGCCAGCAGCCGGGACAGGGATCACGAGCAGTACTTC. Amino acids: CASSRDRDHEQYF. The genes are TRBV7-9 and TRBJ2-7; 9 nucleotides match TRBD1. The CDR3 loop spans 13 amino acids. V lost 5 bases and J lost 5; bases outside the gene matches: 4. Per the germline V gene, CDR1 is SEHNR and CDR2 is FQNEAQ (reference sequence).

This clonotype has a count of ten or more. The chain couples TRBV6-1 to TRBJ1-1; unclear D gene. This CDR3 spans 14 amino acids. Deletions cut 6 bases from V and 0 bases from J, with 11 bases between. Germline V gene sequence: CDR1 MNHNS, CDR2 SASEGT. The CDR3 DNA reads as TGTGCCAGCAGAACAGCTGGTGTGAACACTGAAGCTTTCTTT. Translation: CASRTAGVNTEAFF.

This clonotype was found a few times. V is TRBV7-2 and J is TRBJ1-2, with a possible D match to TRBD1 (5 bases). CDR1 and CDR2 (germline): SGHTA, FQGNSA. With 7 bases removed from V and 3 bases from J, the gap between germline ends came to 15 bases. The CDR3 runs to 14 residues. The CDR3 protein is CASTVRMGDYGYTF. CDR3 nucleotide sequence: TGTGCCAGCACCGTGCGTATGGGGGACTATGGCTACACCTTC. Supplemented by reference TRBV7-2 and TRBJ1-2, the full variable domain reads GAGVSQSPSNKVTEKGKDVELRCDPISGHTALYWYRQSLGQGLEFLIYFQGNSAPDKSGLPSDRFSAERTGGSVSTLTIQRTQQEDSAVYLCASTVRMGDYGYTFGSGTRLTVV.

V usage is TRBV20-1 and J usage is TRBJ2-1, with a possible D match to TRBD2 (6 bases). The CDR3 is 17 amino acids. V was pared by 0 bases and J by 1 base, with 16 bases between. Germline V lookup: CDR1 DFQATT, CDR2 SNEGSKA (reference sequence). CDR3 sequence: CSARDLWDSRSYNEQFF. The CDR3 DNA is TGCAGTGCTAGAGATCTATGGGACTCCAGGTCCTACAATGAGCAGTTCTTC.

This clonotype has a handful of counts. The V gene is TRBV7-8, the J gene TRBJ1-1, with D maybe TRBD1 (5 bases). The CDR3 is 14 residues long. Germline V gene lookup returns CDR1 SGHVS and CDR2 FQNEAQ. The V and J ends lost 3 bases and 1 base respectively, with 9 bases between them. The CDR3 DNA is TGTGCCAGCAGCTTTGCAGGGAAGAACACTGAAGCTTTCTTT. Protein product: CASSFAGKNTEAFF.

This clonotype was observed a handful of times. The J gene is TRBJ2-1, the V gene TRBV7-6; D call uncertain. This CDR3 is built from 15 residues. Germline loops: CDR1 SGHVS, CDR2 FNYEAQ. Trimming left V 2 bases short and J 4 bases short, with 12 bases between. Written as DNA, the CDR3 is TGTGCCAGCAGCTTATTTATAACAGATTACAATGAGCAGTTCTTC. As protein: CASSLFITDYNEQFF.

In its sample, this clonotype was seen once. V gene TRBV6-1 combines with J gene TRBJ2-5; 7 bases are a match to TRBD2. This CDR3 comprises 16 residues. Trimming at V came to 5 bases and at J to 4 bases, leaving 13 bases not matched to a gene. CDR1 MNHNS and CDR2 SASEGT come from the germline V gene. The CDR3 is CASSFNLAGAGETQYF. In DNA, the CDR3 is TGTGCCAGCAGTTTTAATCTTGCGGGAGCGGGAGAGACCCAGTACTTC.

CDR3 nucleotides: TGTGCCAGCAGCTTAGCATCCCGGGGAAACCAAGAGACCCAGTACTTC. Residues: CASSLASRGNQETQYF. This chain uses TRBV11-3 with TRBJ2-5; possible D gene TRBD2, 5 bases. Germline assignment: CDR1 SGHNT and CDR2 YENEEA. V lost 1 base and J 0 bases, leaving 12 bases between the germline ends. The CDR3 is made up of 16 amino acids.

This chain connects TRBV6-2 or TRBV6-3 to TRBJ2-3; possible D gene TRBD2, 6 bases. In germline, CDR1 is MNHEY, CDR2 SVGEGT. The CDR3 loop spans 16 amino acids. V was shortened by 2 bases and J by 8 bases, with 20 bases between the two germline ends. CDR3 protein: CASSYGPGATVGTQYF. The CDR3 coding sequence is TGTGCCAGCAGTTACGGGCCGGGAGCCACCGTGGGTACGCAGTATTTT.

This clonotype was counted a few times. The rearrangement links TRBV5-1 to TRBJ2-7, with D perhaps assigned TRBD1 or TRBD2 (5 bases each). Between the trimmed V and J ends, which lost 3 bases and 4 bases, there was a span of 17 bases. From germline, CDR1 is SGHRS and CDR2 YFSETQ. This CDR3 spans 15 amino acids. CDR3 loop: CASSWGGSGGYEQYV. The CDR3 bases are TGCGCCAGCAGCTGGGGCGGCAGCGGTGGTTACGAGCAGTACGTC.

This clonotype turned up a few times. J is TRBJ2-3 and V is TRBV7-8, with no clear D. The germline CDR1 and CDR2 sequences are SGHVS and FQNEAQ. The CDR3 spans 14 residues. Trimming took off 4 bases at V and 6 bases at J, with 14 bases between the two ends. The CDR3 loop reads CASSSTTEPDTQYF. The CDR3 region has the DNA TGTGCCAGCAGCTCAACCACGGAGCCCGATACGCAGTATTTT.

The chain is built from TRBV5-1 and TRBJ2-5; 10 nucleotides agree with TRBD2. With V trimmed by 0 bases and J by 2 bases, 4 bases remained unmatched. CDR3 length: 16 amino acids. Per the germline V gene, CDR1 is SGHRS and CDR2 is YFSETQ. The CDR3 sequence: CASSLALAGAQETQYF. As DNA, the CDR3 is TGCGCCAGCAGCTTGGCCCTAGCGGGGGCACAAGAGACCCAGTACTTC. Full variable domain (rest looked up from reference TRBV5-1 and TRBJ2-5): KAGVTQTPRYLIKTRGQQVTLSCSPISGHRSVSWYQQTPGQGLQFLFEYFSETQRNKGNFPGRFSGRQFSNSRSEMNVSTLELGDSALYLCASSLALAGAQETQYFGPGTRLLVL.

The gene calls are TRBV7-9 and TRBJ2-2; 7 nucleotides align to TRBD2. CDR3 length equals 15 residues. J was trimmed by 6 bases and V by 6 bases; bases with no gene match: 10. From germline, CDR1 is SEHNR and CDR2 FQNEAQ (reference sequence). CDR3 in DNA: TGTGCCAGCAGGCCCCCGAGCGGGGCCCCCGGGGAGCTGTTTTTT. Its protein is CASRPPSGAPGELFF.

The CDR3 DNA follows: TGCGCCAGCAGCTTATCGGGACTAGCGGGACCCGAGCAGTACTTC. Translating gives CASSLSGLAGPEQYF. The rearrangement uses TRBV5-1 and TRBJ2-7; 13 bases align to TRBD2. This CDR3 has 15 amino acids. Germline V gives CDR1 SGHRS, CDR2 YFSETQ. The V segment lost 2 bases and the J segment 6 bases; nucleotides outside the gene matches: 5.

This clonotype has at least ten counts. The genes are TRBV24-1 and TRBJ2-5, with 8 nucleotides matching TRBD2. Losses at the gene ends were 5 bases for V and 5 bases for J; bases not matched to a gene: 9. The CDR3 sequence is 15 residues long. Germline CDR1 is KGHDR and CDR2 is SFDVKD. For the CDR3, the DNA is TGTGCCACCAGTGCAATCGCGGGAGGAGCGGAGACCCAGTACTTC. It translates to CATSAIAGGAETQYF.

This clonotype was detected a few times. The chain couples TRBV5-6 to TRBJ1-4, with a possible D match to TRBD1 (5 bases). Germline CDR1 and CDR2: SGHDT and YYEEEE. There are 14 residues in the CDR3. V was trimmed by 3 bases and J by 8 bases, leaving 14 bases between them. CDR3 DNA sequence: TGTGCCAGCAGCTCGGGGGGTTTTCGGGAAAAACTGTTTTTT. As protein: CASSSGGFREKLFF.

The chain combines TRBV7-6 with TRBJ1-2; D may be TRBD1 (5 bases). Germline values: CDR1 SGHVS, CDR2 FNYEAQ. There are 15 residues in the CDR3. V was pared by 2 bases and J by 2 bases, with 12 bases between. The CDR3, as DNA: TGTGCCAGCAGCTTACTACAGGCCGTAAACTATGGCTACACCTTC. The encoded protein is CASSLLQAVNYGYTF.

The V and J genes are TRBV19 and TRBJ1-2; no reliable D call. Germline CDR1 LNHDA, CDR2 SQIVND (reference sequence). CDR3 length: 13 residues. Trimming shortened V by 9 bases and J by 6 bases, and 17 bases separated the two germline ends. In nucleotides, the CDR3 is TGTGCCAGCAGCCGGGCCCCGATAGATGGCTACACCTTC. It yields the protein CASSRAPIDGYTF.

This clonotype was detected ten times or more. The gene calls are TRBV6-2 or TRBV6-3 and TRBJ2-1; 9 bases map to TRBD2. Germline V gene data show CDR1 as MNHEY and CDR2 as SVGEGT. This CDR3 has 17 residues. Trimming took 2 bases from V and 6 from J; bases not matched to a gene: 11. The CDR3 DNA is TGTGCCAGCAGTTACCCCCTGAGCGGGAGGCAAAGCAATGAGCAGTTCTTC. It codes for CASSYPLSGRQSNEQFF.

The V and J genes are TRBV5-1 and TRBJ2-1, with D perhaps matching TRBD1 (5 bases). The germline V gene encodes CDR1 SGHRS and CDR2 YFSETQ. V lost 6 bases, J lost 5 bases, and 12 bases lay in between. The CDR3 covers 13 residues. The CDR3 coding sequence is TGCGCCAGCAACTCCCTGACAGACAATGAGCAGTTCTTC. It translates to CASNSLTDNEQFF.